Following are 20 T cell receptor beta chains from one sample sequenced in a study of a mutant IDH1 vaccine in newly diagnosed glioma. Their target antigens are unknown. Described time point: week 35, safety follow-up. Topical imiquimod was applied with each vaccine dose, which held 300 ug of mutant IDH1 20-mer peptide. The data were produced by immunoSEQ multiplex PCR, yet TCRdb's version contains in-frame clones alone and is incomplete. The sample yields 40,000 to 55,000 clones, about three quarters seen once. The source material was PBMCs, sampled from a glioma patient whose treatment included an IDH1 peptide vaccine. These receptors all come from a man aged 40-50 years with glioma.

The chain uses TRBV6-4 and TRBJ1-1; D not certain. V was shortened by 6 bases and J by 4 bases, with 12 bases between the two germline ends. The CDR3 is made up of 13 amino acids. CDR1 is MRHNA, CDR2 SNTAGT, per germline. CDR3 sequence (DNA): TGTGCCAGCAGCGCGGAGTCGAGCACTGAAGCTTTCTTT. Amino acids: CASSAESSTEAFF.

The CDR3 DNA is TGTGCCAGCAGCGGCGGGAACACTGAAGCTTTCTTT. This encodes CASSGGNTEAFF. The gene calls are TRBV6-1 and TRBJ1-1; no clear D. With 6 bases removed from V and 1 base from J, the gap between germline ends came to 6 bases. The CDR3 contains 12 residues. CDR1 is MNHNS, CDR2 SASEGT, per germline.

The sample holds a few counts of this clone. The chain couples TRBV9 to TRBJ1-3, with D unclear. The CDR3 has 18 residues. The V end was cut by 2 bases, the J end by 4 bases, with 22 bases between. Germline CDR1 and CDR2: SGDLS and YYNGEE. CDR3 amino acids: CASSVGRESASRGNTIYF. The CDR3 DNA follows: TGTGCCAGCAGCGTGGGAAGAGAGTCTGCCTCGAGAGGAAACACCATATATTTT. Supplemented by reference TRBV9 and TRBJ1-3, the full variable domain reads DSGVTQTPKHLITATGQRVTLRCSPRSGDLSVYWYQQSLDQGLQFLIQYYNGEERAKGNILERFSAQQFPDLHSELNLSSLELGDSALYFCASSVGRESASRGNTIYFGEGSWLTVV.

In nucleotides, the CDR3 is TGTGCCAGCAGCGTAAATGGGGAGACCCAGTACTTC. Translating gives CASSVNGETQYF. The chain carries TRBV9 and TRBJ2-5; D call uncertain. Germline V gene sequence: CDR1 SGDLS, CDR2 YYNGEE. Trimming left V 1 base short and J 5 bases short, with 6 bases between. The CDR3 is 12 residues long.

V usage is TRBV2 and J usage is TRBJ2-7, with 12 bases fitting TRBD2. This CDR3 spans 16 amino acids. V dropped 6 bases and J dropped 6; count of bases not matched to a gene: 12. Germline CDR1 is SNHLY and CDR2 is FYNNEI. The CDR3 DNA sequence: TGTGCCAGCAGGGGACTAGCGGGTTCTTACAGGGGCGAGCAGTACTTC. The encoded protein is CASRGLAGSYRGEQYF.

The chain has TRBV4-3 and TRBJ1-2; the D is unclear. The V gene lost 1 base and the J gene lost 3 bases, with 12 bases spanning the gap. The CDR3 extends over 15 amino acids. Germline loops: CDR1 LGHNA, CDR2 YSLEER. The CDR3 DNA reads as TGCGCCAGCAGCCAAGGTTTTGTCAGAGACTATGGCTACACCTTC. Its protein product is CASSQGFVRDYGYTF.

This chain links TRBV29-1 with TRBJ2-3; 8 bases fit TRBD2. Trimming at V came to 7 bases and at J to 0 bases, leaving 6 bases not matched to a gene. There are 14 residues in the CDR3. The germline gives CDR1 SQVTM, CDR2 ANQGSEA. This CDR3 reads CSATAGVSTDTQYF. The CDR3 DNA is TGCAGCGCAACAGCGGGAGTAAGCACAGATACGCAGTATTTT.

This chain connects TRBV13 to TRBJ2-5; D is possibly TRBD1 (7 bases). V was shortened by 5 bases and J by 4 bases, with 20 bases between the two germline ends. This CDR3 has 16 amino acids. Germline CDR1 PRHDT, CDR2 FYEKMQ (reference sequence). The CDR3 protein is CASSPGDSRRVETQYF. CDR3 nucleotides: TGTGCCAGCAGCCCGGGGGACAGCCGGAGGGTAGAGACCCAGTACTTC.

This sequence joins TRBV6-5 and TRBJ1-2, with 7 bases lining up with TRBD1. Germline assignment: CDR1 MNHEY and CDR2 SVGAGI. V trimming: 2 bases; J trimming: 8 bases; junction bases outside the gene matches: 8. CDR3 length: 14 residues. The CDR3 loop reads CASSYERQGGGYTF. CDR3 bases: TGTGCCAGCAGTTACGAACGACAGGGAGGCGGCTACACCTTC.

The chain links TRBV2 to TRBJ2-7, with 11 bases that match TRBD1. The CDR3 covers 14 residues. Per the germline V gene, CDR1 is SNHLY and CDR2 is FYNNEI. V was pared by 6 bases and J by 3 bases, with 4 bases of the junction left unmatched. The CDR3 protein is CASRGQGALYEQYV. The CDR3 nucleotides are TGTGCCAGCAGAGGACAGGGGGCTCTCTACGAGCAGTACGTC.

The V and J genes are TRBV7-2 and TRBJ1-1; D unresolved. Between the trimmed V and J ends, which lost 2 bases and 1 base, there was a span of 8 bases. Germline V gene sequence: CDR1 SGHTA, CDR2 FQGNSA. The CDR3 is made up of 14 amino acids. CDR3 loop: CASSLTPGNTEAFF. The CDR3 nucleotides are TGTGCCAGCAGCTTAACCCCCGGGAACACTGAAGCTTTCTTT.

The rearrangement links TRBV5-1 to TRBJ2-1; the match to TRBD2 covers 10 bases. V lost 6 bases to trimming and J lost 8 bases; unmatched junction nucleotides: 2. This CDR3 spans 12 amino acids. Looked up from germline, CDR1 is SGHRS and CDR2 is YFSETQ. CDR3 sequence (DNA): TGCGCCAGCAAGCGGGAGGGTGATGAGCAGTTCTTC. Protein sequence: CASKREGDEQFF.

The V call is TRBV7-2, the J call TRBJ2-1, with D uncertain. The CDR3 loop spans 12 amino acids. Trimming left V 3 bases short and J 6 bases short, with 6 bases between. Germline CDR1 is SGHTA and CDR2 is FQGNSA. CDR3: CASSLTLNEQFF. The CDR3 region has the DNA TGTGCCAGCAGCTTGACACTCAATGAGCAGTTCTTC. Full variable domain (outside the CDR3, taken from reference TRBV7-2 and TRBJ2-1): GAGVSQSPSNKVTEKGKDVELRCDPISGHTALYWYRQSLGQGLEFLIYFQGNSAPDKSGLPSDRFSAERTGGSVSTLTIQRTQQEDSAVYLCASSLTLNEQFFGPGTRLTVL.

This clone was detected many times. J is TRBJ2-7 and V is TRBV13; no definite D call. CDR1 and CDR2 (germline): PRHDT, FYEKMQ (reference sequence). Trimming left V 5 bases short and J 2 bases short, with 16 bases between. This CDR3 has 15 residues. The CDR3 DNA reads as TGTGCCAGCAGCCTCACGCCCGTGGGGACCTACGAGCAGTACTTC. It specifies CASSLTPVGTYEQYF.

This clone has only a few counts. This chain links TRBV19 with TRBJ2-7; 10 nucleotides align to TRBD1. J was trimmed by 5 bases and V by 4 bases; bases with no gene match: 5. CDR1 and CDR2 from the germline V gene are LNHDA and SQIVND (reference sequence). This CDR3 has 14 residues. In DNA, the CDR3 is TGTGCCAGTAGTACAGACAGGGGGCAGAACGAGCAGTACTTC. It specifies CASSTDRGQNEQYF.

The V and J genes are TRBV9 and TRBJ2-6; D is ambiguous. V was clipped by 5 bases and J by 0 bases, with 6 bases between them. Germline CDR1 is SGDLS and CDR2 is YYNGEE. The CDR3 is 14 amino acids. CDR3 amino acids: CASRQTSGANVLTF. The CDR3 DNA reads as TGTGCCAGCAGACAGACCTCTGGGGCCAACGTCCTGACTTTC. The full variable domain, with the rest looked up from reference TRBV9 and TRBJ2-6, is DSGVTQTPKHLITATGQRVTLRCSPRSGDLSVYWYQQSLDQGLQFLIQYYNGEERAKGNILERFSAQQFPDLHSELNLSSLELGDSALYFCASRQTSGANVLTFGAGSRLTVL.

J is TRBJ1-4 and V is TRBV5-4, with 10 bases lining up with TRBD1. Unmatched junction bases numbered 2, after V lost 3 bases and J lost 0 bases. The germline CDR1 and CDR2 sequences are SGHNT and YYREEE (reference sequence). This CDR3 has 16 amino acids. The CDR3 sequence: CASSSGQGATNEKLFF. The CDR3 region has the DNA TGTGCCAGCAGCTCCGGACAGGGGGCAACTAATGAAAAACTGTTTTTT.

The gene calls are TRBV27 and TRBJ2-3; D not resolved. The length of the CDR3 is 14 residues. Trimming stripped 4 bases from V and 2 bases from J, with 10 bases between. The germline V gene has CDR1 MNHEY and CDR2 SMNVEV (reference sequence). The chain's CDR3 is CASSSGYTTDTQYF. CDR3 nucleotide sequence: TGTGCCAGCAGTTCCGGTTATACCACAGATACGCAGTATTTT.

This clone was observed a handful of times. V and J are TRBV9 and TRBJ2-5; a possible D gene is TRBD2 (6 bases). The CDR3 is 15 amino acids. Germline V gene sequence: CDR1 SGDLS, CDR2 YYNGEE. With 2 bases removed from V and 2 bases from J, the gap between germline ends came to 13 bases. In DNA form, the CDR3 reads TGTGCCAGCAGCGTTACGGGAGAGCCACAAGAGACCCAGTACTTC. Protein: CASSVTGEPQETQYF.

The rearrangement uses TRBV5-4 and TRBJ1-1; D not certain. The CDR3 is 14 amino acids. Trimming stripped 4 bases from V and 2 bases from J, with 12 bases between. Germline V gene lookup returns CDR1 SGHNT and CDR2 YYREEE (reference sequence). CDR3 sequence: CASSRSQTNTEAFF. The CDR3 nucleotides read TGTGCCAGCAGCAGAAGTCAGACCAACACTGAAGCTTTCTTT.